This T cell receptor beta chain derives from a study of blood T cell repertoires in COVID-19. Study-wide background: Sites across the United States, Italy and Spain contributed samples from acute and convalescent COVID-19.

TCRdb keeps only in-frame clones here, not all; method: immunoSEQ multiplex PCR. Of hundreds of thousands of clones in the sample, nearly 90% were seen once. The V gene's germline CDR1 is MDHEN and CDR2 SYDVKM. CDR3 length: 13 residues. V lost 1 base, J lost 10 bases, and 13 bases lay in between. This clone occurred once. Participant-given clinical history determined each cohort assignment. The sequencing sample was made of PBMCs or T cells enriched from blood (not recorded which). The rearrangement links TRBV28 to TRBJ1-1; weak D call: TRBD1 (5 bases). This sequence was found in a woman between 18 and 30 years old who had been exposed to COVID-19. CDR3 loop: CASSLSAGKRAFF. In DNA form, the CDR3 reads TGTGCCAGCAGTTTATCCGCAGGGAAAAGAGCTTTCTTT.